A single sample is the source of the 5 T cell receptor beta chains below, sequenced in a study of Graves' ophthalmopathy and Graves' hyperthyroidism. Researchers took RNA transcripts and amplified TCR beta CDR3 regions from them. Second-round multiplex PCR came after first-round RT-PCR with HTBI primers. TCRdb fed the multiplex PCR reads into MiXCR, producing one record per CDR3 protein. The profile shows 240,000 or so distinct CDR3 sequences, around 42% of them singletons. Sequenced material: peripheral blood. The receptors were gathered from an adult man with Graves' ophthalmopathy.

This clonotype was seen more than once but under ten times. The chain carries TRBV24-1 and TRBJ2-5, with unresolved D. This CDR3 comprises 16 residues. Trimming removed 1 base from V and 4 bases from J, with 15 bases in between. The germline CDR1 and CDR2 sequences are KGHDR and SFDVKD. CDR3 nucleotide sequence: TGTGCCACCAGTGATTTCAGGCAGAGTTATCCAGAGACCCAGTACTTC. Translating gives CATSDFRQSYPETQYF.

The gene calls are TRBV15 and TRBJ2-7, with D hard to call. The germline V gene encodes CDR1 LNHNV and CDR2 YYDKDF (reference sequence). Trimming removed 5 bases from V and 0 bases from J, with 14 bases in between. CDR3 size: 15 residues. DNA for the CDR3: TGTGCCACCAGCTCCACGACTGTCAACTCCTACGAGCAGTACTTC. Amino acids: CATSSTTVNSYEQYF.

The chain combines TRBV3-1 with TRBJ1-2; no clear D gene. V gave up 5 bases and J gave up 1 base, with 8 bases separating them. The germline gives CDR1 LGHDT, CDR2 YNNKEL (reference sequence). CDR3 length: 13 residues. The CDR3 DNA is TGTGCCAGCAGCGCGGACCTTAACTATGGCTACACCTTC. It specifies CASSADLNYGYTF.

This chain connects TRBV9 to TRBJ1-6, with a possible D match to TRBD1 (5 bases). Trimming pared 0 bases from V and 7 bases from J, leaving 8 bases between. The CDR3 covers 14 residues. Germline CDR1 and CDR2: SGDLS and YYNGEE. CDR3 coding DNA: TGTGCCAGCAGCGTAGAACAGGAGAATTCACCCCTCCACTTT. Its protein is CASSVEQENSPLHF. Looking up the rest from reference TRBV9 and TRBJ1-6 gives the full variable domain: DSGVTQTPKHLITATGQRVTLRCSPRSGDLSVYWYQQSLDQGLQFLIQYYNGEERAKGNILERFSAQQFPDLHSELNLSSLELGDSALYFCASSVEQENSPLHFGNGTRLTVT.

In its sample, this clonotype was seen many times. The V and J genes are TRBV15 and TRBJ2-2, with D possibly TRBD1 on 5 matching bases. V shed 1 base and J shed 1 base, with 7 bases lying between them. CDR1 LNHNV and CDR2 YYDKDF come from the germline V gene (reference sequence). The CDR3 is 15 amino acids. The CDR3 spells CATSRGQGNTGELFF. DNA for the CDR3: TGTGCCACCAGCAGAGGTCAGGGGAACACCGGGGAGCTGTTTTTT.